The next 18 T cell receptor beta chains were all read from a single sample in a study of control samples from healthy donors and cancer patients. TCRdb's table, derived via immunoSEQ multiplex PCR, lists solely in-frame clones and lacks some. This table holds approximately 86,000 clones, approximately 93% found once. The sample comprised blood. Receptors originate from a woman in her twenties or thirties in good health.

Turning to this clone: One junction end disagrees with the germline gene, perhaps due to a read error. The rearrangement joins TRBV7-7 to TRBJ1-1; 7 positions agree with TRBD1. Germline CDR1 and CDR2: SSHAT and FNYEAQ (reference sequence). CDR3 length: 15 amino acids. CDR3 region: CASSTLRDSGTEAFF. For the CDR3, the DNA is TGTGCTAGCAGCACCCTCCGGGACAGTGGGACTGAAGCTTTCTTT.

The chain is built from TRBV24-1 and TRBJ2-1, with 10 bases that match TRBD2. The trim removed 8 bases at V and 3 bases at J, leaving 6 bases unmatched. CDR1 KGHDR and CDR2 SFDVKD come from the germline V gene. The CDR3 has 15 residues. CDR3 protein: CATMNGLADYNEQFF. The CDR3 bases are TGTGCCACCATGAACGGACTAGCGGACTACAATGAGCAGTTCTTC.

The chain uses TRBV3-1 (or the pseudogene TRBV3-2) and TRBJ1-5; D may be TRBD1 (5 bases). This CDR3 is built from 16 residues. V was trimmed by 3 bases and J by 0 bases, leaving 12 bases between them. The germline CDR1 and CDR2 sequences are LGHDT and YNNKEL (reference sequence). CDR3 bases: TGTGCCAGCAGCCAGTCCCGGGACGGTAGCAATCAGCCCCAGCATTTT. Translated, it gives CASSQSRDGSNQPQHF.

The chain couples TRBV30 to TRBJ1-6; TRBD1 agrees at 9 bases. The CDR3 has 14 amino acids. The J segment lost 8 bases and the V segment lost 1 base, leaving 3 bases of the junction unmatched. Germline V CDR1 and CDR2: GTSNPN, SVGIG (reference sequence). The CDR3 region is CAWSEGQGDSPLHF. The CDR3 DNA is TGTGCCTGGAGTGAGGGACAGGGAGATTCACCCCTCCACTTT.

The J gene is TRBJ2-1, the V gene TRBV9, with a tentative D call TRBD1 (6 bases). The germline gives CDR1 SGDLS, CDR2 YYNGEE. This CDR3 has 14 residues. Trimming took off 4 bases at V and 6 bases at J, with 14 bases between the two ends. This CDR3 reads CASSPGVGSNEQFF. The CDR3 DNA reads as TGTGCCAGCAGCCCAGGGGTAGGCTCCAATGAGCAGTTCTTC.

The gene calls are TRBV7-2 and TRBJ2-7, with TRBD2 identical over 8 bases. Unmatched junction bases numbered 4, after V lost 1 base and J lost 2 bases. The germline V gene encodes CDR1 SGHTA and CDR2 FQGNSA. The CDR3 spans 15 residues. For the CDR3, the DNA is TGTGCCAGCAGCTTAGAGACGGGAGGGCCCTACGAGCAGTACTTC. Protein product: CASSLETGGPYEQYF.

V and J are TRBV15 and TRBJ1-3; D is unresolved. Germline values: CDR1 LNHNV, CDR2 YYDKDF (reference sequence). V lost 4 bases, J lost 7 bases, and 5 bases lay in between. The CDR3 sequence is 11 residues long. This chain's CDR3 is CATSNVNTIYF. In DNA form, the CDR3 reads TGTGCCACCAGCAACGTTAACACCATATATTTT. Full variable domain (outside the CDR3, taken from reference TRBV15 and TRBJ1-3): DAMVIQNPRYQVTQFGKPVTLSCSQTLNHNVMYWYQQKSSQAPKLLFHYYDKDFNNEADTPDNFQSRRPNTSFCFLDIRSPGLGDTAMYLCATSNVNTIYFGEGSWLTVV.

This clone was seen just once. The V gene is TRBV3-1 (or the pseudogene TRBV3-2), the J gene TRBJ2-7; TRBD1 is a possible D gene (5 bases). Germline lookup yields CDR1 LGHDT and CDR2 YNNKEL (reference sequence). The CDR3 covers 14 residues. The ends were cut back, 5 bases at V and 2 bases at J, with 13 bases in the middle. The CDR3 coding sequence is TGTGCCAGCAGCGCACAAACAGGAACCTACGAGCAGTACTTC. Translated, it gives CASSAQTGTYEQYF.

This chain links TRBV18 with TRBJ1-5; D is ambiguous. The germline V gene encodes CDR1 KGHSH and CDR2 LQKENI. V shed 3 bases and J shed 0 bases, with 6 bases lying between them. This CDR3 spans 14 amino acids. The CDR3 nucleotides read TGTGCCAGCTCACCTCCGAATAGCAATCAGCCCCAGCATTTT. Protein product: CASSPPNSNQPQHF. The full variable domain, completed using reference TRBV18 and TRBJ1-5, is NAGVMQNPRHLVRRRGQEARLRCSPMKGHSHVYWYRQLPEEGLKFMVYLQKENIIDESGMPKERFSAEFPKEGPSILRIQQVVRGDSAAYFCASSPPNSNQPQHFGDGTRLSIL.

V is TRBV9 and J is TRBJ1-1; tentatively, D is TRBD1 (6 bases). V lost 0 bases and J lost 2, with 17 bases in between. The CDR3 is 17 amino acids. In germline, CDR1 is SGDLS, CDR2 YYNGEE. CDR3: CASSVENRVVSNTEAFF. CDR3 DNA: TGTGCCAGCAGCGTAGAAAACAGGGTGGTTTCAAACACTGAAGCTTTCTTT.

The DNA of the CDR3 is TGTGCCAGTAGTATGGGTATCGCGGGGGCGAGTCACCAAGAGACCCAGTACTTC. The encoded protein is CASSMGIAGASHQETQYF. The chain links TRBV19 to TRBJ2-5; a weak D match, TRBD2 (7 bases). V shed 3 bases and J shed 0 bases, with 20 bases lying between them. Germline CDR1 is LNHDA and CDR2 is SQIVND (reference sequence). The CDR3 length is 18 residues. The entire variable domain, with the rest obtained from reference TRBV19 and TRBJ2-5, is as follows: DGGITQSPKYLFRKEGQNVTLSCEQNLNHDAMYWYRQDPGQGLRLIYYSQIVNDFQKGDIAEGYSVSREKKESFPLTVTSAQKNPTAFYLCASSMGIAGASHQETQYFGPGTRLLVL.

The chain has TRBV7-3 and TRBJ2-1; D is undetermined. The V end was cut by 5 bases, the J end by 0 bases, with 11 bases between. This CDR3 has 15 amino acids. Germline V gene sequence: CDR1 SGHTA, CDR2 FQGTGA. The CDR3 reads CASSQTPSSYNEQFF. The CDR3, as DNA: TGTGCCAGCAGCCAGACCCCTAGCTCCTACAATGAGCAGTTCTTC.

The chain has TRBV2 and TRBJ1-1; D may be TRBD1 (6 bases). The CDR3 loop spans 14 amino acids. CDR1 and CDR2 (germline): SNHLY, FYNNEI. V lost 9 bases to trimming and J lost 3 bases, with 17 bases between them. The CDR3 region is CASSTLTGYTEAFF. CDR3 sequence (DNA): TGTGCCAGTAGCACATTAACAGGGTACACTGAAGCTTTCTTT.

The chain carries TRBV5-1 and TRBJ1-5; possible D gene TRBD1, 5 bases. In germline, CDR1 is SGHRS, CDR2 YFSETQ. The CDR3 length is 16 residues. Trimming took off 0 bases at V and 0 bases at J, with 10 bases between the two ends. The CDR3 DNA is TGCGCCAGCAGCTTGGGGTGGGGGGATAGCAATCAGCCCCAGCATTTT. It translates to CASSLGWGDSNQPQHF. Using reference TRBV5-1 and TRBJ1-5 for the parts outside the CDR3, the full variable domain is KAGVTQTPRYLIKTRGQQVTLSCSPISGHRSVSWYQQTPGQGLQFLFEYFSETQRNKGNFPGRFSGRQFSNSRSEMNVSTLELGDSALYLCASSLGWGDSNQPQHFGDGTRLSIL.

This clone has only a few counts. The chain couples TRBV18 to TRBJ2-5; D gene uncertain. This CDR3 comprises 12 residues. The V end lost 1 base, the J end lost 5 bases, and 5 bases lay between the germline ends. The V gene's germline CDR1 is KGHSH and CDR2 LQKENI. CDR3 nucleotides: TGTGCCAGCTCACCACGAAGGGAGACCCAGTACTTC. This sequence encodes CASSPRRETQYF.

The chain recombines TRBV24-1 with TRBJ2-2, with D unresolved. The length of the CDR3 is 14 residues. V gave up 4 bases and J gave up 3 bases, with 8 bases separating them. In germline, CDR1 is KGHDR, CDR2 SFDVKD. The CDR3 spells CATSERSHTGELFF. CDR3 DNA sequence: TGTGCCACCAGTGAAAGATCCCACACCGGGGAGCTGTTTTTT.

This chain uses TRBV28 with TRBJ2-7, with D tentatively TRBD1 (6 bases). Germline loops: CDR1 MDHEN, CDR2 SYDVKM. This CDR3 is built from 14 residues. Trimming left V 7 bases short and J 2 bases short, with 15 bases between. DNA for the CDR3: TGTGCCAGCAACACAGGGTGGGGTACCTACGAGCAGTACTTC. Translating gives CASNTGWGTYEQYF.

The chain has TRBV19 and TRBJ1-4, with TRBD1 matching 8 bases. CDR1 is LNHDA, CDR2 SQIVND, per germline (reference sequence). This CDR3 has 19 residues. V shed 3 bases, J shed 8 bases, and the junction held 20 bases outside the gene matches. DNA of the CDR3: TGTGCCAGTAGTATCGGGTGGTTCCCAGGGGGCGCCCGGAAGGAAAAACTGTTTTTT. This sequence encodes CASSIGWFPGGARKEKLFF.